Shown below are 7 T cell receptor beta chains from a single sample sequenced in a study of T cell responses to AZD1222 COVID-19 vaccine. Clones were sequenced by immunoSEQ multiplex PCR, and TCRdb holds only the in-frame ones, with some missing. Of roughly 200,000 clones in the sample, approximately 86% were seen once. Sequences were derived from peripheral blood, sampled on day 0 of AZD1222 vaccination. The origin of the receptors is an adult in good health.

The chain joins TRBV16 to TRBJ1-2; D remains unclear. With 4 bases removed from V and 0 bases from J, the gap between germline ends came to 9 bases. The CDR3 length is 14 residues. The V gene's germline CDR1 is KGHSY and CDR2 FQNENV. The CDR3 spells CASSLGVANYGYTF. DNA for the CDR3: TGTGCCAGCAGCCTCGGGGTGGCTAACTATGGCTACACCTTC.

V gene TRBV6-2 or TRBV6-3 combines with J gene TRBJ2-7, with a possible D match to TRBD2 (6 bases). Germline V gene sequence: CDR1 MNHEY, CDR2 SVGEGT. CDR3 length equals 17 residues. V dropped 2 bases and J dropped 4 bases, with 21 bases sitting between them. CDR3 bases: TGTGCCAGCAGTTACGCGACGGGGACGGCGGGGTCATACGAGCAGTACTTC. This codes for CASSYATGTAGSYEQYF.

Here the CDR3 DNA reads TGTGCCAGCAGCTTCCTGACTAACGAGCAGTTCTTC. The encoded protein is CASSFLTNEQFF. The V gene is TRBV7-2, the J gene TRBJ2-1, with D possibly matching TRBD2 (5 bases). CDR3 length: 12 amino acids. V gave up 3 bases and J gave up 10 bases, with 10 bases separating them. CDR1 and CDR2 (germline): SGHTA, FQGNSA.

This clone was seen a handful of times. This rearrangement joins TRBV7-9 to TRBJ2-1; possible D gene TRBD1, 6 bases. The CDR3 is 13 residues long. Trimming took off 7 bases at V and 5 bases at J, with 12 bases between the two ends. CDR1 is SEHNR, CDR2 FQNEAQ, per germline (reference sequence). CDR3 sequence (DNA): TGTGCCAGCACCTTCACAGGGAACAATGAGCAGTTCTTC. It yields the protein CASTFTGNNEQFF.

V usage is TRBV10-3 and J usage is TRBJ2-1; 12 bases map to TRBD2. This CDR3 is 20 amino acids long. Germline lookup yields CDR1 ENHRY and CDR2 SYGVKD. The J segment lost 0 bases and the V segment lost 3 bases, leaving 12 bases of the junction unmatched. CDR3 in DNA: TGTGCCATCAGTGATTTTCAGGGACTAGCGGGCGGCAGCTCCTACAATGAGCAGTTCTTC. Translation gives CAISDFQGLAGGSSYNEQFF.

V and J are TRBV14 and TRBJ2-7; D might be TRBD2 (5 bases). CDR3 length: 15 residues. In germline, CDR1 is SGHDN, CDR2 FVKESK. Trimming stripped 1 base from V and 3 bases from J, with 13 bases between. The CDR3 is CASSQVSGSRYEQYF. In DNA, the CDR3 is TGTGCCAGCAGCCAAGTCAGCGGCTCCCGCTACGAGCAGTACTTC.

The genes are TRBV15 and TRBJ1-2; TRBD1 might be the D (6 bases). The CDR3 loop spans 14 amino acids. Looked up from germline, CDR1 is LNHNV and CDR2 is YYDKDF (reference sequence). Trimming took 1 base from V and 0 from J, leaving 6 bases between them. The CDR3 DNA reads TGTGCCACCAGCAGAGCAGGGGCTAACTATGGCTACACCTTC. This sequence encodes CATSRAGANYGYTF.